This TCR beta chain was sequenced for a study of CD8+CD57+ T cells in acquired aplastic anemia. TCR beta VDJ combinations and CDR3 sequences were profiled from genomic DNA. One entry per CDR3 protein results from TCRdb running MiXCR on the reads. Of some 47,000 distinct CDR3 sequences listed, around 70% are singletons. The CDR3 length is 17 residues. The trim removed 0 bases at V and 6 bases at J, leaving 12 bases unmatched. Germline V gene sequence: CDR1 LNHNV, CDR2 YYDKDF (reference sequence). The specimen was sorted CD4+, CD8+, or CD8+CD57+ T cells (not recorded which) from PBMCs. The chain uses TRBV15 and TRBJ2-7, with TRBD1 matching 9 bases. This clonotype was sampled from a human donor in good health, serving as a control. In nucleotides, the CDR3 is TGTGCCACCAGCAGAGAGGGAACAGGGGGCAGACGTGTCGAGCAGTACTTC. Translating it yields CATSREGTGGRRVEQYF.